These 16 T cell receptor beta chains share one sample of origin, sequenced in a study of blood T cell repertoires in COVID-19. Profiled with immunoSEQ multiplex PCR; TCRdb holds only in-frame clones, not every one. The repertoire has around 320,000 clones, roughly 85% of them found once; the top ten carry around 6.9%. The sequenced sample consisted of peripheral blood. Receptors originate from a human donor in a cohort sampled during active COVID-19.

This clone was seen once. This chain joins TRBV30 and TRBJ2-7; 8 positions agree with TRBD1. Trimming took 2 bases from V and 5 from J; bases not matched to a gene: 5. From germline, CDR1 is GTSNPN and CDR2 SVGIG (reference sequence). The CDR3 is 13 amino acids. CDR3 sequence: CAWSRSGGDEQYF. In nucleotides, the CDR3 is TGTGCCTGGAGTCGGTCAGGGGGCGACGAGCAGTACTTC.

The genes are TRBV27 and TRBJ2-3, with a weak D call TRBD1 (5 bases). Germline V lookup: CDR1 MNHEY, CDR2 SMNVEV (reference sequence). The V and J ends lost 3 bases and 6 bases respectively, with 10 bases between them. The CDR3 is made up of 13 amino acids. Here the CDR3 DNA reads TGTGCCAGCAGTTTCTGGCAGGGTGATACGCAGTATTTT. Translating it yields CASSFWQGDTQYF.

The chain joins TRBV18 to TRBJ1-3, with 8 positions matching TRBD1. The ends lost 8 bases at V and 0 bases at J; junction bases unmatched: 3. Germline-derived CDR1 and CDR2 are KGHSH and LQKENI. CDR3 length equals 14 residues. The CDR3 region is CASTTGGSGNTIYF. The CDR3 DNA follows: TGTGCCAGCACCACAGGGGGCTCTGGAAACACCATATATTTT.

J is TRBJ2-3 and V is TRBV5-1; 12 bases agree with TRBD2. Germline V gene lookup returns CDR1 SGHRS and CDR2 YFSETQ. The trim removed 0 bases at V and 3 bases at J, leaving 5 bases unmatched. CDR3 length: 17 residues. This CDR3 reads CASSLAPGLAGTDTQYF. CDR3 DNA sequence: TGCGCCAGCAGCTTGGCCCCCGGACTAGCGGGGACAGATACGCAGTATTTT.

V usage is TRBV27 and J usage is TRBJ1-1, with 7 bases matching TRBD1. The V segment lost 5 bases and the J segment 1 base; nucleotides outside the gene matches: 10. This CDR3 contains 16 residues. Germline values: CDR1 MNHEY, CDR2 SMNVEV (reference sequence). For the CDR3, the DNA is TGTGCCAGCAGTCCTCCGCGGGACAGAAAGAACACTGAAGCTTTCTTT. This codes for CASSPPRDRKNTEAFF.

The chain is built from TRBV5-6 and TRBJ2-1, with D possibly being TRBD1 (6 bases). Germline CDR1 SGHDT, CDR2 YYEEEE. This CDR3 is built from 15 residues. V lost 4 bases to trimming and J lost 4 bases, with 15 bases between them. CDR3 nucleotides: TGTGCCAGCAGCCCCAGGGGAAAGGTGTACAATGAGCAGTTCTTC. Protein product: CASSPRGKVYNEQFF.

The rearrangement joins TRBV11-2 to TRBJ1-1, with D possibly being TRBD1 (5 bases). The CDR3 loop spans 13 amino acids. Deletions cut 5 bases from V and 3 bases from J, with 10 bases between. Germline-derived CDR1 and CDR2 are SGHAT and FQNNGV. DNA of the CDR3: TGTGCCAGCAGCATTGGAGGGGACACTGAAGCTTTCTTT. Protein: CASSIGGDTEAFF.

This chain uses TRBV9 with TRBJ2-2; 11 positions match TRBD2. J was trimmed by 5 bases and V by 4 bases; bases with no gene match: 7. The V gene's germline CDR1 is SGDLS and CDR2 YYNGEE. The CDR3 has 16 amino acids. The CDR3 DNA follows: TGTGCCAGCAGCTCCAGACTAGCGGGGCAAACCGGGGAGCTGTTTTTT. Encoded protein: CASSSRLAGQTGELFF.

The gene calls are TRBV6-6 and TRBJ2-7, with 11 positions matching TRBD1. The CDR3 spans 16 residues. The germline V gene encodes CDR1 MNHNY and CDR2 SVGAGI (reference sequence). The trim removed 10 bases at V and 5 bases at J, leaving 16 bases unmatched. In DNA form, the CDR3 reads TGTGCCACCGGGACAGGGGGTTGGAGTGGGGTAAACGAGCAGTACTTC. It specifies CATGTGGWSGVNEQYF.

This clone was found a few times. This chain joins TRBV28 and TRBJ1-1; the match to TRBD1 covers 7 bases. Germline V gene lookup returns CDR1 MDHEN and CDR2 SYDVKM. The CDR3 totals 13 residues. With V trimmed by 8 bases and J by 0 bases, 3 bases remained unmatched. The CDR3 DNA follows: TGTGCCAGCCAGGGACAGATGAACACTGAAGCTTTCTTT. It specifies CASQGQMNTEAFF.

The rearrangement joins TRBV18 to TRBJ1-5; D ambiguous. The V end was cut by 4 bases, the J end by 2 bases, with 12 bases between. The germline gives CDR1 KGHSH, CDR2 LQKENI. The CDR3 is 15 residues long. In DNA form, the CDR3 reads TGTGCCAGCTCACTTGCACCGGTTGGCAATCAGCCCCAGCATTTT. Translating it yields CASSLAPVGNQPQHF.

The chain joins TRBV11-2 to TRBJ1-1, with a possible D match to TRBD1 (5 bases). This CDR3 is built from 18 residues. The V gene's germline CDR1 is SGHAT and CDR2 FQNNGV. The V end was cut by 0 bases, the J end by 1 base, with 18 bases between. The CDR3 spells CASSLDYGGGTWNTEAFF. Written as DNA, the CDR3 is TGTGCCAGCAGCTTAGATTATGGGGGGGGAACCTGGAACACTGAAGCTTTCTTT.

This sequence joins TRBV9 and TRBJ1-4, with unresolved D. The V and J ends lost 3 bases and 2 bases respectively, with 8 bases between them. CDR3 size: 14 residues. Germline V gene lookup returns CDR1 SGDLS and CDR2 YYNGEE. The CDR3 DNA follows: TGTGCCAGCAGCGGAACGGGGACTAATGAAAAACTGTTTTTT. Protein sequence: CASSGTGTNEKLFF.

The chain carries TRBV19 and TRBJ2-5, with 10 bases lining up with TRBD2. Germline V gives CDR1 LNHDA, CDR2 SQIVND (reference sequence). CDR3 length: 17 residues. J lost 0 bases, V lost 4 bases, and 8 bases had no gene match. CDR3 residues: CASSKTSGALYQETQYF. Written as DNA, the CDR3 is TGTGCCAGTAGTAAAACTAGCGGGGCTTTATACCAAGAGACCCAGTACTTC.

V is TRBV7-6 and J is TRBJ1-1; weak D call: TRBD1 (5 bases). The CDR3 totals 14 residues. The V gene's germline CDR1 is SGHVS and CDR2 FNYEAQ. V was trimmed by 1 base and J by 5 bases, leaving 11 bases between them. In DNA, the CDR3 is TGTGCCAGCAGCTTAGAATTGGGGGGAACTGAAGCTTTCTTT. This gives the protein CASSLELGGTEAFF.

This clone was seen more than once but under ten times. This chain connects TRBV27 to TRBJ1-2; maybe TRBD1 (5 bases). There are 14 residues in the CDR3. V was shortened by 6 bases and J by 5 bases, with 16 bases between the two germline ends. CDR1 and CDR2 (germline): MNHEY, SMNVEV (reference sequence). In DNA form, the CDR3 reads TGTGCCAGCAGAGCGACAGCGGGGTTTTATGGCTACACCTTC. Encoded protein: CASRATAGFYGYTF.